This TCR beta chain was sequenced in a study of OX40 agonist ivuxolimab in advanced cancers. Study at large: It was permissible to have had prior anti-PD-1, anti-PD-L1 or anti-CTLA-4 therapy, and around 40% had some. The study, taken as a whole, reports: Both blood CD4+ and CD8+ T cells showed clonal growth by week 6 at 0.1 to 3.0 mg/kg.

With regard to this clone: As yet, its antigen is unknown.

CDR3 size: 13 residues. The V end was cut by 4 bases, the J end by 2 bases, with 8 bases between. Per germline, CDR1 LNHDA and CDR2 SQIVND (reference sequence). The assay was immunoSEQ multiplex PCR, and TCRdb's table has in-frame clones only and misses some. Of more than 75,000 clones listed, approximately 85% are singletons. This sequence was found in an adult with an advanced solid tumor such as melanoma, head and neck, liver or kidney cancer. The V gene is TRBV19, the J gene TRBJ2-5; weak D call: TRBD1 (5 bases). This specimen was CD4+ or CD8+ T cells sorted from blood, taken in a trial of the OX40 agonist ivuxolimab. The CDR3: CASSRQNQETQYF. The DNA of the CDR3 is TGTGCCAGTAGTAGACAGAATCAAGAGACCCAGTACTTC.